The 21 T cell receptor beta chains presented below share a single source sample, sequenced in a study of blood T cell repertoires in COVID-19. Some clones are missing from TCRdb's copy, which holds only in-frame ones; the method was immunoSEQ multiplex PCR. The sample lists some 400,000 clones, more than 75% seen once, with about 9.4% in the top ten. Sequencing used peripheral blood. These receptors were taken from a woman between 25 and 40 years old with COVID-19, enrolled during active disease.

The V and J genes are TRBV9 and TRBJ2-3, with D perhaps TRBD2 (5 bases). Deletions cut 0 bases from V and 3 bases from J, with 14 bases between. This CDR3 contains 16 residues. Germline V gives CDR1 SGDLS, CDR2 YYNGEE. The CDR3 nucleotides read TGTGCCAGCAGCGTAGGTATAGCGCCCCCGACAGATACGCAGTATTTT. This gives the protein CASSVGIAPPTDTQYF.

The chain employs TRBV11-1 and TRBJ1-6; tentative D call: TRBD1 (5 bases). The length of the CDR3 is 15 residues. V dropped 5 bases and J dropped 8 bases, with 16 bases sitting between them. From germline, CDR1 is SGHAT and CDR2 FQDESV (reference sequence). In DNA, the CDR3 is TGTGCCAGCAGCCCGAGGACGGGGGTGGATTCACCCCTCCACTTT. As protein: CASSPRTGVDSPLHF.

The V call is TRBV30, the J call TRBJ1-2; possibly TRBD1 for D (5 bases). The V end was cut by 2 bases, the J end by 2 bases, with 18 bases between. CDR1 and CDR2 from the germline V gene are GTSNPN and SVGIG (reference sequence). CDR3 size: 16 residues. Here the CDR3 DNA reads TGTGCCTGGAGTACCACAGGCCGCAAAGGGAACTATGGCTACACCTTC. Translated: CAWSTTGRKGNYGYTF.

The chain links TRBV2 to TRBJ2-7; D is ambiguous. V was pared by 8 bases and J by 3 bases, with 14 bases between. Per the germline V gene, CDR1 is SNHLY and CDR2 is FYNNEI. This CDR3 is built from 13 residues. CDR3 residues: CASLDPPGYEQYF. CDR3 nucleotide sequence: TGTGCCAGCCTCGACCCCCCGGGCTACGAGCAGTACTTC.

The V call is TRBV9, the J call TRBJ1-3; tentatively, D is TRBD1 (5 bases). The ends were cut back, 0 bases at V and 3 bases at J, with 16 bases in the middle. The CDR3 runs to 17 residues. Germline assignment: CDR1 SGDLS and CDR2 YYNGEE. The chain's CDR3 is CASSVAGHGGGGNTIYF. CDR3 DNA: TGTGCCAGCAGCGTAGCCGGACATGGGGGAGGTGGAAACACCATATATTTT.

The DNA of the CDR3 is TGCGCCAGCAGTGAGTCGACCCTTCTAGGGGGCGCTGATGGCTACACCTTC. It specifies CASSESTLLGGADGYTF. This rearrangement joins TRBV10-2 to TRBJ1-2, with 7 positions matching TRBD1. Trimming removed 0 bases from V and 6 bases from J; junction bases left unmatched: 13. CDR3 length: 17 amino acids. Germline V gene sequence: CDR1 WSHSY, CDR2 SAAADI.

The chain is built from TRBV6-5 and TRBJ1-2; maybe TRBD1 (5 bases). This CDR3 is 14 amino acids long. Germline lookup yields CDR1 MNHEY and CDR2 SVGAGI. V was clipped by 0 bases and J by 4 bases, with 9 bases between them. Here the CDR3 reads CASSYSRGGYGYTF. CDR3 DNA sequence: TGTGCCAGCAGTTACTCGAGGGGAGGCTATGGCTACACCTTC.

This chain uses TRBV11-2 with TRBJ2-5, with D hard to call. The CDR3 totals 13 residues. The germline V and J ends were trimmed by 5 bases and 4 bases, with 11 bases remaining between them. Germline assignment: CDR1 SGHAT and CDR2 FQNNGV. The CDR3 nucleotides are TGTGCCAGCAGCCCAGGTCTGGGAGAGACCCAGTACTTC. This translates into CASSPGLGETQYF. Based on the CDR3 plus reference TRBV11-2 and TRBJ2-5, the full variable domain is EAGVAQSPRYKIIEKRQSVAFWCNPISGHATLYWYQQILGQGPKLLIQFQNNGVVDDSQLPKDRFSAERLKGVDSTLKIQPAKLEDSAVYLCASSPGLGETQYFGPGTRLLVL.

This clone was counted a single time. The DNA of the CDR3 is TGCAGTGCTAGTGCCGCGACAGGGGACTATAATTCACCCCTCCACTTT. It specifies CSASAATGDYNSPLHF. The chain joins TRBV20-1 to TRBJ1-6; TRBD1 agrees at 8 bases. Trimming at V came to 3 bases and at J to 3 bases, leaving 7 bases not matched to a gene. The CDR3 length is 16 residues. Germline assignment: CDR1 DFQATT and CDR2 SNEGSKA (reference sequence).

This clone was picked up one time. This chain uses TRBV15 with TRBJ2-7, with TRBD2 matching 9 bases. The CDR3 sequence is 15 residues long. CDR1 is LNHNV and CDR2 is YYDKDF in the germline V gene (reference sequence). V was clipped by 3 bases and J by 5 bases; unmatched bases: 8. The CDR3 sequence is CATSSSRLAAHEQYF. The CDR3 DNA is TGTGCCACCAGCAGTTCGAGACTAGCGGCTCACGAGCAGTACTTC. The whole variable domain, remainder taken from reference TRBV15 and TRBJ2-7, is DAMVIQNPRYQVTQFGKPVTLSCSQTLNHNVMYWYQQKSSQAPKLLFHYYDKDFNNEADTPDNFQSRRPNTSFCFLDIRSPGLGDTAMYLCATSSSRLAAHEQYFGPGTRLTVT.

The V and J genes are TRBV7-9 and TRBJ2-4; the D gene is possibly TRBD1 (5 bases). Germline V gene sequence: CDR1 SEHNR, CDR2 FQNEAQ (reference sequence). The CDR3 runs 14 residues. Between the trimmed V and J ends, which lost 1 base and 1 base, there was a span of 5 bases. This CDR3 is CASSLDRAKNIQYF. CDR3 sequence (DNA): TGTGCCAGCAGCTTAGACAGGGCCAAAAACATTCAGTACTTC.

This clone is a singleton in its sample. This sequence joins TRBV6-1 and TRBJ1-1; D is perhaps TRBD1 (5 bases). The germline V gene has CDR1 MNHNS and CDR2 SASEGT. The CDR3 is 13 amino acids. V was clipped by 3 bases and J by 10 bases, with 15 bases between them. This CDR3 reads CASSEWVAGIAFF. CDR3 in DNA: TGTGCCAGCAGTGAGTGGGTGGCAGGGATAGCTTTCTTT.

The rearrangement uses TRBV6-2 or TRBV6-3 and TRBJ1-5; no reliable D call. V lost 6 bases and J lost 2, with 14 bases in between. CDR1 MNHEY and CDR2 SVGEGT come from the germline V gene. This CDR3 is 15 amino acids long. The CDR3 region has the DNA TGTGCCAGCAGCGGACTGCGGATGGGCAATCAGCCCCAGCATTTT. This translates into CASSGLRMGNQPQHF.

V gene TRBV2 combines with J gene TRBJ2-7; 11 bases are a match to TRBD1. Trimming at V came to 6 bases and at J to 1 base, leaving 5 bases not matched to a gene. Germline loops: CDR1 SNHLY, CDR2 FYNNEI. The CDR3 spans 15 residues. CDR3 loop: CASRGQGEESYEQYF. In DNA form, the CDR3 reads TGTGCCAGCAGGGGACAGGGGGAGGAATCCTACGAGCAGTACTTC.

A few counts support this clone. The chain uses TRBV19 and TRBJ2-1, with D possibly being TRBD1 (5 bases). The CDR3 has 14 residues. Germline V gene lookup returns CDR1 LNHDA and CDR2 SQIVND (reference sequence). Trimming shortened V by 8 bases and J by 4 bases, and 15 bases separated the two germline ends. CDR3 amino acids: CASHQGGDYNEQFF. The CDR3 DNA reads as TGTGCCAGTCACCAGGGCGGAGATTACAATGAGCAGTTCTTC.

The gene calls are TRBV3-1 (or the pseudogene TRBV3-2) and TRBJ2-2; 8 bases line up with TRBD1. The CDR3 contains 14 residues. Trimming removed 1 base from V and 7 bases from J; junction bases left unmatched: 2. Germline V gene lookup returns CDR1 LGHDT and CDR2 YNNKEL (reference sequence). The CDR3 DNA reads as TGTGCCAGCAGCCAAGCCGACAGGGGCGGGGAGCTGTTTTTT. Its translation: CASSQADRGGELFF.

In its sample, this clone was seen once. The gene calls are TRBV15 and TRBJ2-6, with D maybe TRBD1 (7 bases). This CDR3 spans 16 amino acids. V lost 7 bases and J lost 0, with 13 bases in between. CDR1 and CDR2 from the germline V gene are LNHNV and YYDKDF (reference sequence). CDR3 region: CATTGQGGSGANVLTF. The CDR3, as DNA: TGTGCCACCACCGGGCAGGGGGGCTCTGGGGCCAACGTCCTGACTTTC.

The CDR3 nucleotides are TGTGCCAGCAGTTCTAGCGGAAATGAGCAGTTCTTC. Translating gives CASSSSGNEQFF. V usage is TRBV12-3 or TRBV12-4 and J usage is TRBJ2-1, with 7 bases identical to TRBD2. J gave up 7 bases and V 4 bases, and 1 base lay outside the gene matches. The length of the CDR3 is 12 residues.

The chain carries TRBV6-5 and TRBJ1-5; TRBD1 matches 8 bases. Trimming cost V 8 bases and J 6 bases; bases outside gene matches: 6. CDR3 length equals 13 residues. Germline assignment: CDR1 MNHEY and CDR2 SVGAGI. The CDR3 protein is CASPQGASQPQHF. CDR3 nucleotides: TGTGCCAGCCCTCAGGGGGCCAGTCAGCCCCAGCATTTT.

This clone was picked up one time. The V and J genes are TRBV6-5 and TRBJ2-3; D is perhaps TRBD1 (5 bases). The ends were cut back, 3 bases at V and 1 base at J, with 14 bases in the middle. CDR3 length equals 16 residues. Germline loops: CDR1 MNHEY, CDR2 SVGAGI. The CDR3 here is CASSYEGARGTDTQYF. The CDR3 DNA sequence: TGTGCCAGCAGTTATGAAGGGGCCAGGGGCACAGATACGCAGTATTTT.

The rearrangement joins TRBV28 to TRBJ1-1; 8 bases agree with TRBD1. The V and J ends lost 3 bases and 3 bases, in that order; junction bases with no gene match: 3. Germline-derived CDR1 and CDR2 are MDHEN and SYDVKM. The CDR3 sequence is 14 residues long. CDR3 amino acids: CASSLQGAHTEAFF. In DNA form, the CDR3 reads TGTGCCAGCAGTTTGCAGGGGGCCCACACTGAAGCTTTCTTT.